This entry lists 9 T cell receptor beta chains sequenced from one sample in a study of beta chain features in type 1 diabetes. Investigators reverse transcribed all isolated RNA, so they sequenced expressed TCRB transcripts. Sequencing used immunoSEQ multiplex PCR; TCRdb keeps in-frame clones, though not all of them. Found here are hundreds of thousands of clones, roughly 30% of them singletons; the top ten hold around 0.065%. The material sequenced was naive CD4+ T cells from blood. The receptors stem from a man younger than 35 in good health.

The J gene is TRBJ2-1, the V gene TRBV11-2; no clear D gene. CDR1 SGHAT and CDR2 FQNNGV come from the germline V gene. V was pared by 5 bases and J by 5 bases, with 16 bases between. There are 15 residues in the CDR3. The CDR3 protein is CASSPTARNDNEQFF. The CDR3 nucleotides read TGTGCCAGCAGCCCAACAGCCAGGAACGACAATGAGCAGTTCTTC.

This clone was found a few times. The gene calls are TRBV29-1 and TRBJ2-1; D is undetermined. Germline V gene data show CDR1 as SQVTM and CDR2 as ANQGSEA. V lost 4 bases to trimming and J lost 3 bases, with 13 bases between them. The CDR3 is 14 residues long. This CDR3 reads CSVAIYLGYNEQFF. CDR3 in DNA: TGCAGCGTTGCAATATATTTGGGCTACAATGAGCAGTTCTTC.

This clone was detected a few times. CDR3 loop: CAWGSGQGIYEQYF. The CDR3 DNA follows: TGTGCCTGGGGGTCGGGACAGGGGATTTACGAGCAGTACTTC. The V and J genes are TRBV30 and TRBJ2-7; 10 bases fit TRBD1. Germline V gene lookup returns CDR1 GTSNPN and CDR2 SVGIG (reference sequence). The CDR3 spans 14 residues. V gave up 5 bases and J gave up 4 bases; unmatched junction bases: 8. The full variable domain, rest sourced from reference TRBV30 and TRBJ2-7, is SQTIHQWPATLVQPVGSPLSLECTVEGTSNPNLYWYRQAAGRGLQLLFYSVGIGQISSEVPQNLSASRPQDRQFILSSKKLLLSDSGFYLCAWGSGQGIYEQYFGPGTRLTVT.

V and J are TRBV10-3 and TRBJ2-3, with a tentative D call TRBD2 (6 bases). The CDR3 length is 15 residues. Germline lookup yields CDR1 ENHRY and CDR2 SYGVKD. V was clipped by 2 bases and J by 0 bases, with 9 bases between them. This CDR3 reads CAISEGTESTDTQYF. The CDR3 DNA sequence: TGTGCCATCAGTGAGGGGACTGAAAGCACAGATACGCAGTATTTT.

The table lists this clone with a few counts. In DNA, the CDR3 is TGTGCCAGCAGCTTACGAATACGGACAGGCTTACAGTCTGGGGCCAACGTCCTGACTTTC. Amino acid sequence: CASSLRIRTGLQSGANVLTF. The chain is built from TRBV7-8 and TRBJ2-6, with TRBD1 matching over 7 bases. CDR1 is SGHVS, CDR2 FQNEAQ, per germline. This CDR3 has 20 amino acids. V trimming: 2 bases; J trimming: 1 base; junction bases outside the gene matches: 14.

This clone was seen only a few times. The rearrangement links TRBV15 to TRBJ1-1; 7 nucleotides align to TRBD1. V lost 0 bases to trimming and J lost 4 bases; unmatched junction nucleotides: 5. Per germline, CDR1 LNHNV and CDR2 YYDKDF (reference sequence). This CDR3 comprises 15 residues. The CDR3 DNA sequence: TGTGCCACCAGCAGAGATGCAGGGGGTAGCACTGAAGCTTTCTTT. It specifies CATSRDAGGSTEAFF.

The chain couples TRBV12-5 to TRBJ2-1; no firm D call. Trimming took off 6 bases at V and 4 bases at J, with 13 bases between the two ends. The germline CDR1 and CDR2 sequences are LGHNT and FRNRAP. This CDR3 is 14 amino acids long. CDR3 loop: CASGHTSGYNEQFF. CDR3 DNA sequence: TGTGCTAGTGGCCACACCAGTGGATACAATGAGCAGTTCTTC.

The chain carries TRBV5-1 and TRBJ2-1; a weak D match, TRBD1 (6 bases). V lost 0 bases and J 5 bases, leaving 9 bases between the germline ends. The CDR3 extends over 14 amino acids. Germline loops: CDR1 SGHRS, CDR2 YFSETQ. The CDR3, as DNA: TGCGCCAGCAGCTTGGGAGCAGGGGACAATGAGCAGTTCTTC. This sequence encodes CASSLGAGDNEQFF.

This clone was detected only a few times. This chain joins TRBV5-1 and TRBJ2-7; the match to TRBD1 covers 8 bases. CDR3 length: 15 residues. With 5 bases clipped from V and 0 bases from J, the junction kept 7 bases outside the gene matches. Germline V lookup: CDR1 SGHRS, CDR2 YFSETQ. CDR3 loop: CASRTGTGVSYEQYF. The CDR3 nucleotides read TGCGCCAGCAGAACCGGGACAGGAGTCTCCTACGAGCAGTACTTC.